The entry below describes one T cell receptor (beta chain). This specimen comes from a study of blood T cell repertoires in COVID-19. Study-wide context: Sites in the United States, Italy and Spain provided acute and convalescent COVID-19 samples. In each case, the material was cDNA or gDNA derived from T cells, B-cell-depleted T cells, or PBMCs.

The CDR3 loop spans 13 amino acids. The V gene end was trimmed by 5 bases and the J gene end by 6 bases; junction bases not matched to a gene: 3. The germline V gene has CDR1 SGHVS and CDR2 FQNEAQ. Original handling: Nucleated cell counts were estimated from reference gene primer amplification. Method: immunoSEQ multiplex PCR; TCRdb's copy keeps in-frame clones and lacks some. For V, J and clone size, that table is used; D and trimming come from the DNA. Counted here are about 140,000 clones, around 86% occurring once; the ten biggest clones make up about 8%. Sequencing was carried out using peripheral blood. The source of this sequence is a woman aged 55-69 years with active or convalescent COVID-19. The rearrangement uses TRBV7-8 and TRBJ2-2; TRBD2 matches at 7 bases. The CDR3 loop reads CASSLGGAGELFF. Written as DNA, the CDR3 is TGTGCCAGCAGCCTGGGGGGGGCCGGGGAGCTGTTTTTT.